Shown below are 29 T cell receptor beta chains from a single sample sequenced in a study of graft-versus-host responses after intestinal transplantation (TCRdb year 2021). No antigen has been identified for these receptors. The meaning of the sample's time point label: cells obtained before transplantation from donor or recipient. Library preparation used the immunoSEQ multiplex PCR assay. TCRdb carries this immuneACCESS record with in-frame sequences only. Its versions omit some clonotypes, under half of them owing to an unresolved V gene in the studies checked, with the rest unexplained. The sample table lists 70,000 to 95,000 clones, 90% of them with a count of one. The top ten hold around 0.1% of the sample. This specimen was unstimulated CD4+ T cells sorted from spleen or lymph node cells, taken before intestinal transplant. The receptors come from a human donor who received an intestinal transplant.

The rearrangement links TRBV6-5 to TRBJ2-7; D unclear. The length of the CDR3 is 12 residues. Germline V lookup: CDR1 MNHEY, CDR2 SVGAGI. V was shortened by 5 bases and J by 7 bases, with 12 bases between the two germline ends. The CDR3 region is CASSPGPREQYF. The CDR3 DNA reads TGTGCCAGCAGTCCTGGGCCTCGGGAGCAGTACTTC.

CDR3 nucleotide sequence: TGTGCCAGCAGCTTAGGGGGACAGGGGGACACTGAAGCTTTCTTT. Residues: CASSLGGQGDTEAFF. This chain uses TRBV7-2 with TRBJ1-1; TRBD1 matches 11 bases. After removal of 1 base from V and 3 bases from J, the junction contained 1 base not matched to a gene. Looked up from germline, CDR1 is SGHTA and CDR2 is FQGNSA. This CDR3 spans 15 amino acids.

The chain employs TRBV4-2 and TRBJ2-1; 10 bases align to TRBD2. The CDR3 has 16 residues. Germline trimming cut 1 base from V and 4 bases from J; bases unmatched to any gene: 4. Germline-derived CDR1 and CDR2 are LGHNA and YNFKEQ. The CDR3 here is CASSQGGSGGYNEQFF. The CDR3 DNA follows: TGTGCCAGCAGCCAAGGGGGTAGCGGGGGGTACAATGAGCAGTTCTTC.

V usage is TRBV7-5 and J usage is TRBJ1-2; TRBD1, the table's D call, lacks a check against the DNA. TRBV7-5 is recorded as a pseudogene. This CDR3 has 14 amino acids. The CDR3 DNA is TGTGCCAGAAGCCTGGACAGGGCCGGGAATGGCTACACCTTC. It is translated as CARSLDRAGNGYTF.

The chain is built from TRBV11-2 and TRBJ2-5; 7 bases agree with TRBD1. The CDR3 contains 17 residues. V gave up 5 bases and J gave up 5 bases; unmatched junction bases: 17. CDR1 SGHAT and CDR2 FQNNGV come from the germline V gene. The CDR3 spells CASSPHRDRVLRETQYF. CDR3 DNA sequence: TGTGCCAGCAGCCCCCACCGGGACAGAGTCCTTAGGGAGACCCAGTACTTC.

This clone was seen only once. This sequence joins TRBV6-5 and TRBJ1-1, with TRBD1 matching 7 bases. Germline assignment: CDR1 MNHEY and CDR2 SVGAGI. This CDR3 has 13 amino acids. Trimming at V came to 0 bases and at J to 9 bases, leaving 4 bases not matched to a gene. CDR3 sequence reads: CASSYSGQQKAFF. The CDR3 coding sequence is TGTGCCAGCAGTTACTCGGGACAGCAAAAAGCTTTCTTT.

CDR3 nucleotides: TGTGCCAGCAGCCCGAGGGCCCTACGGGGTGAAAAACTGTTTTTT. Translated: CASSPRALRGEKLFF. The rearrangement uses TRBV7-9 and TRBJ1-4; D gene unclear. CDR3 length: 15 amino acids. With 5 bases removed from V and 7 bases from J, the gap between germline ends came to 17 bases. Germline V CDR1 and CDR2: SEHNR, FQNEAQ (reference sequence).

The chain uses TRBV18 and TRBJ2-1, with 11 nucleotides matching TRBD1. CDR3 length: 16 amino acids. Germline trimming cut 3 bases from V and 6 bases from J; bases unmatched to any gene: 7. The germline gives CDR1 KGHSH, CDR2 LQKENI. This CDR3 reads CASSPAGQGAFNEQFF. As DNA, the CDR3 is TGTGCCAGCTCACCCGCCGGACAGGGGGCGTTCAATGAGCAGTTCTTC.

The chain combines TRBV6-5 with TRBJ2-7; 8 bases line up with TRBD2. This CDR3 is built from 13 residues. J lost 5 bases, V lost 7 bases, and 7 bases had no gene match. The germline V gene has CDR1 MNHEY and CDR2 SVGAGI. The DNA for the CDR3 is TGTGCCAGCACCCCGGGGGGGAGGCACGAGCAGTACTTC. Its protein is CASTPGGRHEQYF.

The chain recombines TRBV7-2 with TRBJ1-1; possibly TRBD1 for D (5 bases). In germline, CDR1 is SGHTA, CDR2 FQGNSA. The CDR3 length is 12 residues. V was cut by 5 bases and J by 4 bases, with 8 bases left in between. The CDR3 nucleotides read TGTGCCAGCAGCGGACAAACCACTGAAGCTTTCTTT. The encoded protein is CASSGQTTEAFF.

This chain connects TRBV10-1 to TRBJ2-1, with 12 bases that match TRBD1. This CDR3 spans 15 amino acids. J lost 8 bases, V lost 2 bases, and 4 bases had no gene match. In germline, CDR1 is WNHNN, CDR2 SYGVQD (reference sequence). CDR3 sequence: CASSEGDRGRDEQFF. In nucleotides, the CDR3 is TGCGCCAGCAGTGAGGGGGACAGGGGGCGGGATGAGCAGTTCTTC.

Of note for this clone: This CDR3 is also generated by other DNA sequences in the sample. This rearrangement joins TRBV18 to TRBJ1-5; 7 bases line up with TRBD1. This CDR3 comprises 15 residues. CDR1 KGHSH and CDR2 LQKENI come from the germline V gene. J gave up 1 base and V 2 bases, and 2 bases lay outside the gene matches. The CDR3 here is CASSPGTASNQPQHF. CDR3 coding DNA: TGTGCCAGCTCACCAGGGACAGCCAGCAATCAGCCCCAGCATTTT.

The CDR3 spells CASSVGDSSEQYF. The CDR3 DNA reads as TGTGCCAGCAGCGTAGGGGACAGCTCCGAGCAGTACTTC. This sequence joins TRBV9 and TRBJ2-7; 7 bases align to TRBD1. Germline V CDR1 and CDR2: SGDLS, YYNGEE. J was trimmed by 6 bases and V by 0 bases; bases with no gene match: 3. This CDR3 contains 13 residues.

The chain couples TRBV5-1 to TRBJ2-5, with D maybe TRBD1 (5 bases). V lost 0 bases and J lost 2, with 11 bases in between. Germline V gene sequence: CDR1 SGHRS, CDR2 YFSETQ. The CDR3 is 15 amino acids. In nucleotides, the CDR3 is TGCGCCAGCAGCTTGGGGGCAGGGTGGCAAGAGACCCAGTACTTC. Amino acid sequence: CASSLGAGWQETQYF.

The chain combines TRBV18 with TRBJ2-5, with TRBD2 matching 8 bases. The CDR3 length is 14 residues. Germline CDR1 and CDR2: KGHSH and LQKENI. The V segment lost 2 bases and the J segment 2 bases; nucleotides outside the gene matches: 1. In DNA form, the CDR3 reads TGTGCCAGCTCACCAACGGGGGGGCAAGAGACCCAGTACTTC. Translating it yields CASSPTGGQETQYF. Full variable domain (remainder filled in from reference TRBV18 and TRBJ2-5): NAGVMQNPRHLVRRRGQEARLRCSPMKGHSHVYWYRQLPEEGLKFMVYLQKENIIDESGMPKERFSAEFPKEGPSILRIQQVVRGDSAAYFCASSPTGGQETQYFGPGTRLLVL.

The genes are TRBV6-5 and TRBJ2-3, with TRBD2 identical over 8 bases. The CDR3 extends over 13 amino acids. CDR1 is MNHEY, CDR2 SVGAGI, per germline. J gave up 2 bases and V 7 bases, and 2 bases lay outside the gene matches. CDR3: CASTGGATDTQYF. As DNA, the CDR3 is TGTGCCAGCACCGGGGGGGCCACAGATACGCAGTATTTT.

The rearrangement links TRBV5-1 to TRBJ1-4; D is perhaps TRBD1 (6 bases). Germline V gives CDR1 SGHRS, CDR2 YFSETQ. This CDR3 is built from 15 residues. Trimming cost V 4 bases and J 3 bases, with 13 bases left between them. The DNA for the CDR3 is TGCGCCAGCAGCCCCAGGGGCGAACCTAATGAAAAACTGTTTTTT. It translates to CASSPRGEPNEKLFF.

The V and J genes are TRBV18 and TRBJ2-5; the match to TRBD2 covers 8 bases. CDR3 size: 15 residues. Trimming at V came to 1 base and at J to 5 bases, leaving 6 bases not matched to a gene. Looked up from germline, CDR1 is KGHSH and CDR2 is LQKENI. The CDR3 DNA follows: TGTGCCAGCTCACCACTAGCGGGGACCATGGAGACCCAGTACTTC. Translation gives CASSPLAGTMETQYF.

This chain connects TRBV2 to TRBJ1-6, with 7 positions matching TRBD1. With V trimmed by 7 bases and J by 9 bases, 6 bases remained unmatched. There are 13 residues in the CDR3. Germline lookup yields CDR1 SNHLY and CDR2 FYNNEI. The CDR3 spells CASNRGSGSPLHF. CDR3 DNA: TGTGCCAGCAACAGGGGCAGCGGTTCACCCCTCCACTTT.

For the CDR3, the DNA is TGTGCCAGCAGTTACCTTACGAACACCGGGGAGCTGTTTTTT. As protein: CASSYLTNTGELFF. V gene TRBV6-5 combines with J gene TRBJ2-2; D remains ambiguous. The CDR3 is 14 residues long. CDR1 MNHEY and CDR2 SVGAGI come from the germline V gene. The V gene lost 2 bases and the J gene lost 0 bases, with 4 bases spanning the gap.

The chain couples TRBV4-1 to TRBJ1-2; the D gene is possibly TRBD1 (5 bases). This CDR3 region has 16 residues. From germline, CDR1 is MGHRA and CDR2 YSYEKL. Trimming stripped 0 bases from V and 5 bases from J, with 16 bases between. CDR3 sequence: CASSQEAGQTRYGYTF. CDR3 bases: TGCGCCAGCAGCCAAGAGGCAGGGCAAACCCGATATGGCTACACCTTC.

V is TRBV1 and J is TRBJ1-4; whether TRBD1, the table's D call, matches the DNA was not checked. TRBV1 is a pseudogene. The length of the CDR3 is 17 residues. The CDR3: CTSSRPNPDRGREKLFF. In DNA form, the CDR3 reads TGCACCAGCAGCCGCCCGAACCCCGACAGGGGTCGTGAAAAACTGTTTTTT.

The V call is TRBV11-2, the J call TRBJ1-6, with a possible D match to TRBD1 (5 bases). This CDR3 comprises 15 residues. V lost 1 base, J lost 7 bases, and 11 bases lay in between. CDR1 SGHAT and CDR2 FQNNGV come from the germline V gene. The CDR3 DNA follows: TGTGCCAGCAGCTTAGGACAGTCTTTGAATTCACCCCTCCACTTT. It yields the protein CASSLGQSLNSPLHF.

J is TRBJ2-5 and V is TRBV4-2; a weak D match, TRBD2 (6 bases). The end of the DNA is better explained by TRBJ2-7, so the J call may be wrong. This CDR3 has 16 amino acids. Germline assignment: CDR1 LGHNA and CDR2 YNFKEQ. The chain's CDR3 is CASSHLSGESSYEQYF. As DNA, the CDR3 is TGTGCCAGCAGCCACCTTAGCGGAGAAAGCTCCTACGAGCAGTACTTC.

The chain couples TRBV27 to TRBJ2-1, with 9 bases matching TRBD2. The CDR3 extends over 15 amino acids. Germline values: CDR1 MNHEY, CDR2 SMNVEV (reference sequence). Germline trimming cut 4 bases from V and 10 bases from J; bases unmatched to any gene: 11. The CDR3 sequence is CASSSIAGAPGEQFF. The CDR3 DNA sequence: TGTGCCAGCAGTTCAATAGCGGGGGCCCCAGGGGAGCAGTTCTTC.

V and J are TRBV18 and TRBJ2-7; 7 bases are shared with TRBD1. V trimming: 5 bases; J trimming: 7 bases; junction bases outside the gene matches: 11. CDR1 and CDR2 from the germline V gene are KGHSH and LQKENI. This CDR3 is built from 14 residues. CDR3 sequence: CASSTGTDAFEQYF. The CDR3 DNA sequence: TGTGCCAGCTCAACCGGGACAGATGCTTTTGAGCAGTACTTC.

This chain links TRBV9 with TRBJ2-7, with TRBD1 matching 7 bases. Looked up from germline, CDR1 is SGDLS and CDR2 is YYNGEE. The V and J ends lost 2 bases and 2 bases, in that order; junction bases with no gene match: 4. CDR3 size: 14 residues. CDR3 in amino acids: CASSVQGVPYEQYF. The CDR3 region has the DNA TGTGCCAGCAGCGTCCAGGGGGTACCCTACGAGCAGTACTTC.

The chain combines TRBV6-1 with TRBJ2-2; D perhaps matches TRBD1 (5 bases). Germline-derived CDR1 and CDR2 are MNHNS and SASEGT. CDR3 length: 14 amino acids. Deletions cut 4 bases from V and 1 base from J, with 7 bases between. The CDR3 DNA sequence: TGTGCCAGCAGTGCCACAGGGAACACCGGGGAGCTGTTTTTT. Translated: CASSATGNTGELFF.

The rearrangement links TRBV2 to TRBJ2-1; maybe TRBD2 (5 bases). Trimming shortened V by 8 bases and J by 8 bases, and 19 bases separated the two germline ends. CDR1 and CDR2 from the germline V gene are SNHLY and FYNNEI. There are 14 residues in the CDR3. Here the CDR3 reads CASLSQTGFDEQFF. In nucleotides, the CDR3 is TGTGCCAGCCTCTCACAAACGGGGTTCGATGAGCAGTTCTTC. Full variable domain (missing parts from reference TRBV2 and TRBJ2-1): EPEVTQTPSHQVTQMGQEVILRCVPISNHLYFYWYRQILGQKVEFLVSFYNNEISEKSEIFDDQFSVERPDGSNFTLKIRSTKLEDSAMYFCASLSQTGFDEQFFGPGTRLTVL.